The 2 T cell receptor beta chains listed next were all sequenced from one sample in a study of shared clonotypes between healthy human individuals. Some clones are missing from TCRdb's copy, which holds only in-frame ones; the method was immunoSEQ multiplex PCR. The profile covers a few million clones, with just over 90% appearing a single time and roughly 0.13% taken by the ten largest. The specimen was naive CD4+ T cells sorted from blood. The subset is: CD45RA+ positively selected. These receptors were obtained from a man younger than 30 in good health.

The chain has TRBV10-3 and TRBJ2-7, with D possibly TRBD1 on 5 matching bases. The V gene's germline CDR1 is ENHRY and CDR2 SYGVKD. This CDR3 comprises 13 residues. With 7 bases removed from V and 6 bases from J, the gap between germline ends came to 16 bases. The CDR3: CAITAFSGAEQYF. CDR3 in DNA: TGTGCCATCACCGCATTTTCTGGGGCCGAGCAGTACTTC.

V usage is TRBV4-1 and J usage is TRBJ2-7; 9 positions agree with TRBD2. Trimming cost V 0 bases and J 1 base; bases outside gene matches: 7. Germline values: CDR1 MGHRA, CDR2 YSYEKL. This CDR3 has 17 amino acids. CDR3 sequence reads: CASSQDPSGGPSYEQYF. CDR3 coding DNA: TGCGCCAGCAGCCAAGATCCCAGCGGGGGGCCGTCCTACGAGCAGTACTTC.